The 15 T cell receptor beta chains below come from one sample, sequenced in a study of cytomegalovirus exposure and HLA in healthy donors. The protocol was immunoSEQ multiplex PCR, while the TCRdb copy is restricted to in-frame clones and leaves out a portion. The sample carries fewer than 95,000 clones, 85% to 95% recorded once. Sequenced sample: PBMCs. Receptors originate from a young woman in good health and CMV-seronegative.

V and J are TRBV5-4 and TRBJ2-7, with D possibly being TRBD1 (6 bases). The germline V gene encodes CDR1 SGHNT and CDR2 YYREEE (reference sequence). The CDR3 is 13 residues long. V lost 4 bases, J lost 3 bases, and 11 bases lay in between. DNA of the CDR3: TGTGCCAGCAGCGACGGACAGCGCTACGAGCAGTACTTC. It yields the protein CASSDGQRYEQYF.

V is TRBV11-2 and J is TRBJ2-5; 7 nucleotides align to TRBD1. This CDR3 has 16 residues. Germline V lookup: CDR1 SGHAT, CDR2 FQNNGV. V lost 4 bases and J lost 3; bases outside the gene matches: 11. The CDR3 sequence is CASSSQRGTAKETQYF. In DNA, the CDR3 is TGTGCCAGCAGCTCACAACGTGGGACAGCCAAAGAGACCCAGTACTTC.

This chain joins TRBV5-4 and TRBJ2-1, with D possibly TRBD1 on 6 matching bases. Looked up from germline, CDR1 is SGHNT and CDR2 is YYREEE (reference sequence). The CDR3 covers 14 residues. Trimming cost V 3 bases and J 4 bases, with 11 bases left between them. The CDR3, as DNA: TGTGCCAGCAGCTCCAGGGGTGGGTACAATGAGCAGTTCTTC. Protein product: CASSSRGGYNEQFF.

CDR3 coding DNA: TGTGCCAGCAGCTCGCCCCCCACGGAGGGGTCTGAAGCTTTCTTT. Translated, it gives CASSSPPTEGSEAFF. The V and J genes are TRBV5-4 and TRBJ1-1; possibly TRBD1 for D (5 bases). With 3 bases removed from V and 6 bases from J, the gap between germline ends came to 18 bases. This CDR3 comprises 15 residues. Per germline, CDR1 SGHNT and CDR2 YYREEE (reference sequence).

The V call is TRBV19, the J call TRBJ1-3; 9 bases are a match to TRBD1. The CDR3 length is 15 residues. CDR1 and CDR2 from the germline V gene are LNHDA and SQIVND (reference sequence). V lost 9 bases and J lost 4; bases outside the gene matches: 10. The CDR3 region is CASAPGQGTGNTIYF. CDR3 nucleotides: TGTGCCAGCGCCCCGGGACAGGGAACAGGAAACACCATATATTTT.

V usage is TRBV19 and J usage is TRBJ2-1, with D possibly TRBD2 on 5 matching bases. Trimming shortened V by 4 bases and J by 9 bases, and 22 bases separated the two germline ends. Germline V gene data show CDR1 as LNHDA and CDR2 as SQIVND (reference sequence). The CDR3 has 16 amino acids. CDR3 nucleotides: TGTGCCAGTAGTACCGCGGACGGGATTGTTCGGGGTGAGCAGTTCTTC. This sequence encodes CASSTADGIVRGEQFF.

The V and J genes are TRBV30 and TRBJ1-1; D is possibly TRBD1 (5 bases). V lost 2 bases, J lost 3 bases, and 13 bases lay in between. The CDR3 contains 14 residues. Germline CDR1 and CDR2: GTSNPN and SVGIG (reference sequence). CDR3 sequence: CAWSTGTPYTEAFF. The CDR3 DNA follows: TGTGCCTGGAGTACCGGGACTCCCTACACTGAAGCTTTCTTT.

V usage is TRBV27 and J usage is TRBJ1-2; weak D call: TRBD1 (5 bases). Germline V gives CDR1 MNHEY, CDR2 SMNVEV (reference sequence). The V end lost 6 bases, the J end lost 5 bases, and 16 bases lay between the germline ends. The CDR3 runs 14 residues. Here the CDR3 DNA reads TGTGCCAGCAGATCTCTTCAGGGTGGTTATGGCTACACCTTC. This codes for CASRSLQGGYGYTF.

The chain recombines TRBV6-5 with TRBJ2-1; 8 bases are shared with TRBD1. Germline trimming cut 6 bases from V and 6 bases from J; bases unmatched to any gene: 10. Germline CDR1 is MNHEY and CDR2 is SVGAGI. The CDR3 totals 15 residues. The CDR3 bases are TGTGCCAGCAGAGGACCAGGGGGCAGGATCAATGAGCAGTTCTTC. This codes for CASRGPGGRINEQFF.

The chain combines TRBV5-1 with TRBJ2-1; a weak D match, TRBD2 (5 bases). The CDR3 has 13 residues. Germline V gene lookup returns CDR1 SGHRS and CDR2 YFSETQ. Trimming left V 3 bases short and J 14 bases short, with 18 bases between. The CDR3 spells CASSSPPLAGEFF. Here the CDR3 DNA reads TGCGCCAGCAGCTCCCCGCCGCTAGCCGGGGAGTTCTTC.

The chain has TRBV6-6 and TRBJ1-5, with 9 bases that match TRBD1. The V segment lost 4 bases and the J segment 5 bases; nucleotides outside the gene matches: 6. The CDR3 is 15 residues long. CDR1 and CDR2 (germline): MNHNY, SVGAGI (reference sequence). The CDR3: CASSFSRTGDQPQHF. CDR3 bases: TGTGCCAGCAGTTTCTCAAGGACAGGGGATCAGCCCCAGCATTTT.

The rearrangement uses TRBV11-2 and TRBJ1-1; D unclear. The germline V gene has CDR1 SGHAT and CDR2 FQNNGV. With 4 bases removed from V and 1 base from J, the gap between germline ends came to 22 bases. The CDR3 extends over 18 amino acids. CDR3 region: CASSSHPGIFDWNTEAFF. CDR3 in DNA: TGTGCCAGCAGCTCCCACCCGGGAATTTTCGACTGGAACACTGAAGCTTTCTTT.

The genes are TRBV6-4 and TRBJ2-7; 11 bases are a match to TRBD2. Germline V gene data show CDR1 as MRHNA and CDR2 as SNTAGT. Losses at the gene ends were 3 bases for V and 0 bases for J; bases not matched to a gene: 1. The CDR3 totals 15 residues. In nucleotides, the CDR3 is TGTGCCAGCAGTGAAGGACTAGCGGGCTCCTACGAGCAGTACTTC. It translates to CASSEGLAGSYEQYF.

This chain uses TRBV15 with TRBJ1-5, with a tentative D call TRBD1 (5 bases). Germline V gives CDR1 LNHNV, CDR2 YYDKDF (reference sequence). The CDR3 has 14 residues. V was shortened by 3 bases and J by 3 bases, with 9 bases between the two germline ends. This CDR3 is CATSSAQVNQPQHF. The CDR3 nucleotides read TGTGCCACCAGCAGTGCACAGGTCAATCAGCCCCAGCATTTT.

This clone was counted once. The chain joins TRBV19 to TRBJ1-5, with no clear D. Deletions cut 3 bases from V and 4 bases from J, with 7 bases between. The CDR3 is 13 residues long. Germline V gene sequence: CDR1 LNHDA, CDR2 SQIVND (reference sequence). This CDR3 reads CASSMWRNQPQHF. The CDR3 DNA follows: TGTGCCAGTAGTATGTGGCGGAATCAGCCCCAGCATTTT.